This TCR beta chain was captured by sequencing in a study of blood T cell repertoires in COVID-19 (dated by TCRdb to 2020 to 2022). General notes on the study: Samples from collaborators originated in the United States, Italy and Spain and spanned both the acute and convalescent phases of COVID-19. The prospective study material was composed of cDNA or gDNA derived from T cells, B-cell-depleted T cells, or PBMCs. Deeply sampled blood TCRbeta repertoires from subjects exposed to, actively infected with, or recovered from COVID-19 were included in the dataset. HLA class I and class II types, where available, came from metadata supplied by the sample provider rather than from assay-based typing. A de-identified subject ID, COVID-19 status, age in years and sex were almost always included in the sample metadata. The repertoires were made available in a free public database intended to serve as a resource for research on the immune response to SARS-CoV-2. Samples came from the ongoing ImmuneRACE study (first 160 participants) plus 1,254 subjects from 6 global collaborators. What the authors observed across the whole study: Clinical and demographic metadata were provided uncurated, with the amount varying by source and participant.

This clone was seen just once. The antigen this receptor binds is unknown. Per-base qualities were not stored, and no clone one base away is much larger. Via the germline V gene, CDR1 is ENHRY and CDR2 SYGVKD. The CDR3, from cysteine to phenylalanine, totals 13 residues. Only the CDR3 part of the read is kept: 39 bases, read in frame from the first base. Here V drops 4 bases and J drops 7 bases, and the junction holds 5 bases not matched to any gene. One collaborating source in Seattle enrolled patients while the patients were actively infected and followed the patients over time throughout the course of disease. Collaborating institutions collected whole blood in K2EDTA tubes following their own protocols. Collaborator samples were shipped for TCRbeta analysis as frozen whole blood, isolated PBMCs, or DNA extracted from either sample type. The immunoSEQ Assay, a bias-controlled multiplex PCR, was used to amplify TCRbeta CDR3 regions from genomic DNA. The original pipeline was this. Nucleated cell counts per sample were estimated from amplification of reference gene primers within the assay. Sequence reads were collapsed and filtered to measure the absolute abundance of every unique TCRbeta CDR3 rearrangement. For each sample, productive Simpson clonality was calculated as the square root of Simpson's diversity index across productive rearrangements. Sourced from immuneACCESS, this table was stored by TCRdb with only in-frame sequences that have V and J called. A share of the clones is absent; for the studies checked, an unresolved V gene accounts for under half, and the remainder has no known explanation. That table supplies the V and J calls and clone size; D and trimming were determined from the DNA. The sample table holds 150,000 to 200,000 clones, of which around 85% were seen once. 6.9% of the sample is held by the ten biggest clonotypes.

What was sequenced was peripheral blood. This clonotype was obtained from a man aged 80 or over with COVID-19, enrolled during active disease. Recombination connected TRBV10-3 to TRBJ1-2; 8 bases in the junction line up with TRBD1. The DNA is as follows: TGTGCCATCAGTGTCGGACAGGGCTCTGGCTACACCTTC. Its translation reads: CAISVGQGSGYTF.